This T cell receptor (beta chain) is from a study of blood T cell repertoires in COVID-19. The CDR3 totals 13 residues. Trimming stripped 4 bases from V and 15 bases from J, with 19 bases between. CDR1 MNHEY and CDR2 SVGEGT come from the germline V gene. Generated by immunoSEQ multiplex PCR, the TCRdb table keeps only in-frame clones and is missing some. The table includes 65,000 to 80,000 clones, 88% detected once. The sequence was obtained from a man between 50 and 59 years old with active COVID-19. The chain is built from TRBV6-2 or TRBV6-3 and TRBJ2-1, with D possibly matching TRBD2 (6 bases). Material: peripheral blood. CDR3 region: CASSSGLLAWMFF. Here the CDR3 DNA reads TGTGCCAGCAGTTCAGGACTACTCGCGTGGATGTTCTTC.